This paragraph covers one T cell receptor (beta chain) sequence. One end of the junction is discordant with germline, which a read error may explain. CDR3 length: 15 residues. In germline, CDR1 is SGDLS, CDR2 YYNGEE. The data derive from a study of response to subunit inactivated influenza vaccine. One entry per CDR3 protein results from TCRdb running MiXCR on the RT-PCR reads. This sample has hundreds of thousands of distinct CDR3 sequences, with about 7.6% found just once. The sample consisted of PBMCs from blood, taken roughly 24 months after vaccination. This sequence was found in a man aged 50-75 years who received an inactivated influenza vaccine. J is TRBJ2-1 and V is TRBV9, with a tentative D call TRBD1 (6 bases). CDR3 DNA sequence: TGTGCCAGCAGCGTAGGGCCAGGGACATACAATGAACAGTTCTTC. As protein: CASSVGPGTYNEQFF.